What follows is one TCR beta chain and its context. What it binds is unknown. Method: immunoSEQ multiplex PCR; TCRdb's copy keeps in-frame clones and lacks some. The sample includes more than 200,000 clones, approximately 84% of them seen just once. Germline CDR1 is SQVTM and CDR2 is ANQGSEA. V lost 7 bases to trimming and J lost 2 bases, with 12 bases between them. The CDR3 has 13 residues. The data were taken from a study of cytomegalovirus exposure and HLA in healthy donors. Across the whole study: The same platform as the roughly 630 first-cohort repertoires was used for the 95 to 150 validation repertoires, a later analysis reported.

General study points: Associated with cytomegalovirus, according to the listing, were 150 to 200 TCR beta chains.

Specimen: PBMCs. The gene calls are TRBV29-1 and TRBJ2-1; unclear D gene. The sequence was obtained from a young man in good health and CMV-seropositive. The CDR3 DNA follows: TGCAGCGCCCGAGACCTAGCCTACAATGAGCAGTTCTTC. This translates into CSARDLAYNEQFF.